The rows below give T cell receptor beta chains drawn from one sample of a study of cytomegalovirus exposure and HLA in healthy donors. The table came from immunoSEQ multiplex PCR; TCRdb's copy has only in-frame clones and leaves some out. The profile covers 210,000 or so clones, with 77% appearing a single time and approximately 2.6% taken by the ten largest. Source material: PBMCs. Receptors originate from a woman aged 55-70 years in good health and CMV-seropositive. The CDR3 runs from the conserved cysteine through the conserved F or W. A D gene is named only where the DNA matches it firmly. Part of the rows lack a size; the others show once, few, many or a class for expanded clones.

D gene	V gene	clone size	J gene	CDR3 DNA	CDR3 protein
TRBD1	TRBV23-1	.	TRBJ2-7	TGCGCCAGCCCCCTGGGACAGGGGGCGCTGGGAACATCCTACGAGCAGTACTTC	CASPLGQGALGTSYEQYF
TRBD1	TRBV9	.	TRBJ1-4	TGTGCCAGCAGCTCCCAGGGGGCGCGTGAAAAACTGTTTTTT	CASSSQGAREKLFF
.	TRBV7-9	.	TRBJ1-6	TGTGCCAGCAGCCCCGGACAGTATAATTCACCCCTCCACTTT	CASSPGQYNSPLHF
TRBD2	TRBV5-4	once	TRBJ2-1	TGTGCCAGCAGCTCCGGACTAGCGTATAACAATGAGCAGTTCTTC	CASSSGLAYNNEQFF
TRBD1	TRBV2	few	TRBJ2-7	TGTGCCATCAAAACAAGGGGGACAGGGCTCTACGAGCAGTACTTC	CAIKTRGTGLYEQYF
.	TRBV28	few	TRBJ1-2	TGTGCCAGCAGCCCGGGCGGCGGGCACTATGGCTACACCTTC	CASSPGGGHYGYTF
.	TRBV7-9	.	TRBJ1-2	TGTGCCAGCAGCCTCGGGGAGGGAACAGCTAACTATGGCTACACCTTC	CASSLGEGTANYGYTF
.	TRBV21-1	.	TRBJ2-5	TGTGCCAGCAGCAAAGTCCCCCCAGGGGGATGGGGAGAGACCCAGTACTTC	CASSKVPPGGWGETQYF
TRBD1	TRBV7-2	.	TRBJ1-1	TGTGCCAGCAGTCGCGCGTCAGGGGGCACTGAAGCTTTCTTT	CASSRASGGTEAFF
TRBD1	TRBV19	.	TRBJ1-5	TGTGCCAGTAGCGGGACAGGGGGCCATCAGCCCCAGCATTTT	CASSGTGGHQPQHF
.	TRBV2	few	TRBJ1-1	TGTGCCAGCACCGCTAACGGGGAAGCTGAAGCTTTCTTT	CASTANGEAEAFF
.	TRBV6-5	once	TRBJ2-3	TGTGCCAGCAGTTACGGCCCACACACAGATACGCAGTATTTT	CASSYGPHTDTQYF
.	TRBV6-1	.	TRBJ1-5	TGTGCCAGCAGTGTGATCCGATCCTACAATCAGCCCCAGCATTTT	CASSVIRSYNQPQHF
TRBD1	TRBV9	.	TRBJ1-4	TGTGCCAGCAGCGTAGGAGGCAGGGGGCCTAATGAAAAACTGTTTTTT	CASSVGGRGPNEKLFF
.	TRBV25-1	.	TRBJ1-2	TGTGCCAGCAGTGATGGGGCCCTCTATGGCTACACCTTC	CASSDGALYGYTF
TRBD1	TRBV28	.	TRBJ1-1	TGTGCCAGCAGTTCCGGACAGGGGGACACTGAAGCTTTCTTT	CASSSGQGDTEAFF
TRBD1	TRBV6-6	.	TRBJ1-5	TGTGCCACGCAACTACAGGGGAATCAGCCCCAGCATTTT	CATQLQGNQPQHF
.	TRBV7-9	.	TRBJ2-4	TGTTCCAGCAGCCCAATGTACTTC	CSSSPMYF
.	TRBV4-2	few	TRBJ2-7	TGTGCCAGCAGCCAAGAGACGGGGACACCATCAAATTACGAGCAGTACTTC	CASSQETGTPSNYEQYF
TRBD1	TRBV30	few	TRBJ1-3	TGTGCCTGGAGTCCCGGGACAGCCGGAAACACCATATATTTT	CAWSPGTAGNTIYF
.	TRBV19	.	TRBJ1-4	TGTGCCAGTAGTAGAGGTGAAAAACTGTTTTTT	CASSRGEKLFF
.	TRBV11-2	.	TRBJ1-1	TGTGCCAGCAGCCCCGACAGCAACACTGAAGCTTTCTTT	CASSPDSNTEAFF
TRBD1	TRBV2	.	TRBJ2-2	TGTGCCAGCAGTGAAGCGCTTCTGGGGACAGGAAACACCGGGGAGCTGTTTTTT	CASSEALLGTGNTGELFF
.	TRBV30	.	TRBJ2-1	TGTGCCTGGAGTGAGGGCAGGGATTACAATGAGCAGTTCTTC	CAWSEGRDYNEQFF
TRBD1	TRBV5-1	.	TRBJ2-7	TGCGCCAGCAGCTCAGGGACAGGGGGTGTCTACGAGCAGTACTTC	CASSSGTGGVYEQYF
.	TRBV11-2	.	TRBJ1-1	TGTGCCAGCAGCTTAGTGGGGGCTGGGACTGAAGCTTTCTTT	CASSLVGAGTEAFF
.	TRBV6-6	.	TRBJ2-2	TGTGCCAGCAGTTACTACAGGGGGGGAACCGGGGAGCTGTTTTTT	CASSYYRGGTGELFF
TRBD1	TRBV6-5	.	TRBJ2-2	TGTGCCAGCAGACGACAGGGGGCGGGCACCGGGGAGCTGTTTTTT	CASRRQGAGTGELFF
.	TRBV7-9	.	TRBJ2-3	TGTGCCAGCAGCTCATCAGGCAGCATGGATACGCAGTATTTT	CASSSSGSMDTQYF
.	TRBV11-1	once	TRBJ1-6	TGTGCCAGCAACTTGGTGGGACACAAAGATTCACCCCTCCACTTT	CASNLVGHKDSPLHF
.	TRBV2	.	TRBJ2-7	TGTGCCAGCACGGAGGGGCTTTACGAGCAGTACTTC	CASTEGLYEQYF
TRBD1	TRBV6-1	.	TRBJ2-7	TGTGCCAGCAGTTCGGACAGGGGCCCCCTCGAGCAGTACTTC	CASSSDRGPLEQYF
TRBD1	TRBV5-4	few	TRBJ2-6	TGTGCCAGCAGCCGGGACAGGGGGCGGACAGGGGCCAACGTCCTGACTTTC	CASSRDRGRTGANVLTF
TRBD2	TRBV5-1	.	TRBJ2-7	TGCGCCAGCAGCTTACTAGCGGGGGCTACCTACGAGCAGTACTTC	CASSLLAGATYEQYF
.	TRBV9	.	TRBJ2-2	TGTGCCAGCAGCCGTTCCCTAGAGAACACCGGGGAGCTGTTTTTT	CASSRSLENTGELFF
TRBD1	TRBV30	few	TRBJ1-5	TGTGCCTGGGGACAGGGGTCCGATCAGCCCCAGCATTTT	CAWGQGSDQPQHF
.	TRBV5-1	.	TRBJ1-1	TGCGCCAGCACCATAACGATGACAACCCCAAACACTGAAGCTTTCTTT	CASTITMTTPNTEAFF